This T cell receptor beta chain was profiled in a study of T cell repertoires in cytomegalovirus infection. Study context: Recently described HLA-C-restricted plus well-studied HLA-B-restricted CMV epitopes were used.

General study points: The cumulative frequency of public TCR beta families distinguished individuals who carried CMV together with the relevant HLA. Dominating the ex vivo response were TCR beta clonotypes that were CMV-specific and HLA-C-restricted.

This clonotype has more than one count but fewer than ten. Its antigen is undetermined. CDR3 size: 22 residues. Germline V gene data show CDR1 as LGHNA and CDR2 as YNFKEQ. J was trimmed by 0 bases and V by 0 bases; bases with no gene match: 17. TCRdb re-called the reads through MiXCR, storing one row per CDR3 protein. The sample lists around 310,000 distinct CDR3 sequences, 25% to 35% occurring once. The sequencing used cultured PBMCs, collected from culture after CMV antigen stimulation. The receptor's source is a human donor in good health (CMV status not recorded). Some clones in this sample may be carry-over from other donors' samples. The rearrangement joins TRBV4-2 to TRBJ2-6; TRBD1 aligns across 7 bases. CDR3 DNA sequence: TGTGCCAGCAGCCAAGATTTAGGGCTCACAGGGGAAAGCAGCTCTGGGGCCAACGTCCTGACTTTC. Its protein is CASSQDLGLTGESSSGANVLTF.